This T cell receptor (beta chain) originates from a study of a mutant IDH1 vaccine in newly diagnosed glioma (dated by TCRdb to the early 2020s). About the investigation overall: Vaccination was initiated 4-6 weeks after radiotherapy alone, or concurrently with temozolomide cycles in the chemotherapy-containing groups. Prior to enrollment, patients had been given standard therapy consisting of radiotherapy alone, temozolomide alone, or radiochemotherapy with temozolomide, with the combination given to most patients. Peripheral blood was drawn at six visits: V03 (baseline), V05, V07, V10, V12 and V13. Visit V12 was the week-35 safety follow-up and visit V13 was the week-47 end of study. For exploratory analyses, longitudinal TCRB deep sequencing was carried out in roughly 23 treated patients wherever samples were available. Of the 25 to 35 treated patients, around 62% were male and 37.5% were female, and a mean age of around 40 years was recorded.

This specimen's time point label, per the study, means: week 47, end of study. Each vaccine dose, consisting of 300 ug of a 20-mer mutant IDH1 peptide in Montanide, was administered subcutaneously with topical imiquimod. Patients received eight vaccinations in weeks 1, 3, 5, 7, 11, 15, 19 and 23, corresponding to visits V03 through V10. Donors had newly diagnosed WHO grade 3 or 4 IDH1-mutant astrocytomas with loss of nuclear ATRX. The samples were drawn from NOA16, a multicentre, single-arm, open-label phase I trial in Germany that tested a mutant IDH1 peptide vaccine in humans for the first time. Genomic DNA for TCRB sequencing was extracted from EDTA blood using the DNeasy Blood and Tissue Kit. Library preparation employed the immunoSEQ multiplex PCR assay. The hsTCRB Kit was used according to the manufacturer's protocol to amplify rearranged TCR beta chain sequences. An Illumina MiSeq was used to sequence the TCRB libraries. Per the source publication's procedure: The proprietary platform of the kit vendor was used for demultiplexing, trimming and gene mapping. TCRdb re-hosts the immuneACCESS table, in-frame sequences only. Its copies lack some clones; in the studies checked, an unresolved V gene accounts for under half of them, and the cause for the rest is not known. That table supplies the V and J calls and clone size; D and trimming were determined from the DNA. In this sample the table shows roughly 51,000 clones, roughly 83% of which occur a single time. The top ten clones comprise around 4.7% of the sample.

The CDR3 spans 15 residues, from the cysteine through the phenylalanine. Kept here is only the CDR3 DNA, which spans 45 bases and is read in frame from base 1. CDR1 and CDR2 were assigned from the germline V gene as SQVTM and ANQGSEA. The trim is 6 bases for V and 0 bases for J, with a gap of 16 bases between the germline ends. To note about this clone: Its antigen has not been determined. No much larger clone is present one base from it, and per-base qualities are unavailable.

Study-wide conclusions, independent of this receptor: Pseudoprogression appeared unrelated to alterations in the top peripheral T cell clonotypes detected by TCRB sequencing. According to the authors, sample limitations meant that analyses of patient blood samples could not be reproduced. Immune responses induced by the vaccine were seen in over 80% of patients across multiple MHC alleles. Availability determined which PBMC samples were chosen for TCRB deep sequencing.

In this chain, TRBV29-1 is recombined with TRBJ2-3, and the D gene may be TRBD1, 6 bases matching. This material consisted of PBMCs, taken from a glioma patient whose treatment included an IDH1 peptide vaccine. The clonotype originates from a woman aged 25 to 39 with glioma. Some clones in this sample may be carry-over from other donors' samples. The CDR3 in this case is CSVRQEAWSTDTQYF. The DNA sequence follows: TGCAGCGTCCGACAGGAGGCCTGGAGCACAGATACGCAGTATTTT.